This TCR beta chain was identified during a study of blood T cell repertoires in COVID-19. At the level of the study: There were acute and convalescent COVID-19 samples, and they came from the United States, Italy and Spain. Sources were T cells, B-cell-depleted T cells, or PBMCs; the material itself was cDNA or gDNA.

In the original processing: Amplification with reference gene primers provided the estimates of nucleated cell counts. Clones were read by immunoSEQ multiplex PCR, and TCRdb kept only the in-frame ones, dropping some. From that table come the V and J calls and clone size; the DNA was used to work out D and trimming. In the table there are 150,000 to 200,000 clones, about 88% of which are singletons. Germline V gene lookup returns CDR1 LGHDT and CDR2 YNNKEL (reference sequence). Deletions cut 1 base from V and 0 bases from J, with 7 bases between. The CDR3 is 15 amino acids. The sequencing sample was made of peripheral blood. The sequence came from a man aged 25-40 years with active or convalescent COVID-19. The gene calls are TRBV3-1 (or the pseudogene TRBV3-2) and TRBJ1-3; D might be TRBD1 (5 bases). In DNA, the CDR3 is TGTGCCAGCAGCCAAGTAGGGGCCTCTGGAAACACCATATATTTT. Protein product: CASSQVGASGNTIYF.